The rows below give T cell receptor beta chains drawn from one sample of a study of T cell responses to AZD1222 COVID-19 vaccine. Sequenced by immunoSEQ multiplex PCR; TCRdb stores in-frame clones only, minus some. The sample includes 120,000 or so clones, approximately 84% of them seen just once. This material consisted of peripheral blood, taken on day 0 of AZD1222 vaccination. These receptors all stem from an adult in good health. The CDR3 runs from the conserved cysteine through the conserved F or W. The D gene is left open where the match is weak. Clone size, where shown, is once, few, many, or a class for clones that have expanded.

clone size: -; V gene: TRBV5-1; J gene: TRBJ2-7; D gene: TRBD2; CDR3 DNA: TGCGCCAGCAGCACCTTGCCGGGAGGGGCCTACGAGCAGTACTTC; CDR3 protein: CASSTLPGGAYEQYF
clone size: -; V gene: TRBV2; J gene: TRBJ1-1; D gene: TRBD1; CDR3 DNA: TGTGCCAGCACCAGGGACAGGGGGGGTACTGAAGCTTTCTTT; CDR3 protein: CASTRDRGGTEAFF
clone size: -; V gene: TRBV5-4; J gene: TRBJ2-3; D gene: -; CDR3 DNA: TGTGCCAGCAGCCCCGGGTACACAGATACGCAGTATTTT; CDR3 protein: CASSPGYTDTQYF
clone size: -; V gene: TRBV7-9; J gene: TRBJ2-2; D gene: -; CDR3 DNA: TGTGCCAGCAGCTTGGACACCGGGGAGCTGTTTTTT; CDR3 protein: CASSLDTGELFF
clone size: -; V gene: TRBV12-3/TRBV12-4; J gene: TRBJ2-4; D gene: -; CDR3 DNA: TGTGCCAGCAGGTCAGAGCCGAGCGACATTCAGTACTTC; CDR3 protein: CASRSEPSDIQYF
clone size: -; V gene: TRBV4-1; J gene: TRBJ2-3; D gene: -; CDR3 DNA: TGCGCCAGCAGCCATCTCCGGGACCGAACAGATACGCAGTATTTT; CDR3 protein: CASSHLRDRTDTQYF
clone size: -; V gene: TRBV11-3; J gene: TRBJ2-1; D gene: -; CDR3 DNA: TGTGCCAGCAGCCCTAGGGGCGGGGACTTTAATGAGCAGTTCTTC; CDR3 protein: CASSPRGGDFNEQFF
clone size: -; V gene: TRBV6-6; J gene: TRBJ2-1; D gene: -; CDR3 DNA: TGTGCCAGCAGTTACGGCCAGGGTGTACTCAATGAGCAGTTCTTC; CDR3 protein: CASSYGQGVLNEQFF
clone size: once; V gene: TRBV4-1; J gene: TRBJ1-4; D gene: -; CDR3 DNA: TGCGCCAGCAGCCAACACCCCACGGCAACTAATGAAAAACTGTTTTTT; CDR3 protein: CASSQHPTATNEKLFF
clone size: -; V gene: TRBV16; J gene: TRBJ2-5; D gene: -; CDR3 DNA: TGTGCCAGCAGCCAATCGAGGACATCCCAAGAGACCCAGTACTTC; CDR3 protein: CASSQSRTSQETQYF
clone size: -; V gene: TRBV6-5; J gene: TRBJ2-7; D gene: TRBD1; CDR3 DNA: TGTGCCAGCACTTCCGGGGGACAGGGGCCCTACGAGCAGTACTTC; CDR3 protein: CASTSGGQGPYEQYF
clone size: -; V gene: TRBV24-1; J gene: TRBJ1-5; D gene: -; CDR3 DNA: TGTGCCACCAGTGAGGTCGGTCAGCCCCAGCATTTT; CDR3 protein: CATSEVGQPQHF
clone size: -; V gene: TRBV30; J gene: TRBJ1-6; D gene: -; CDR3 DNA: TGTGCCTGGAGTACCGACCTTAATTCACCCCTCCACTTT; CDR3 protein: CAWSTDLNSPLHF
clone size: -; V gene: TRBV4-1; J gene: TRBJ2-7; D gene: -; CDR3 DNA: TGCGCCAGCAGACTTGTGGGTAGAGCTTTCTACGAGCAGTACTTC; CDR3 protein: CASRLVGRAFYEQYF
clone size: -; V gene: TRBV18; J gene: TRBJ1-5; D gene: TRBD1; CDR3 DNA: TGTGCCAGCTCACCTGGGACAGGGGCTTCCAATCAGCCCCAGCATTTT; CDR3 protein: CASSPGTGASNQPQHF
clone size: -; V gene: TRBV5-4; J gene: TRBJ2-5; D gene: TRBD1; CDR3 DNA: TGTGCCAGCAGCTTGGACTTGGGACAGGGAGCCCAAGAGACCCAGTACTTC; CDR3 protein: CASSLDLGQGAQETQYF
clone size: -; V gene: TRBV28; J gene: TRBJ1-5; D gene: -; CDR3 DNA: TGTGCCAGCAGCTCGGGGGGCTATAGCAATCAGCCCCAGCATTTT; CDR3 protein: CASSSGGYSNQPQHF
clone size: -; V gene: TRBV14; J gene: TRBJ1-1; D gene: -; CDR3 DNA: TGTGCCAGCAGCCTCCGACAAGTCGTGGGTCCTGAAGCTTTCTTT; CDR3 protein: CASSLRQVVGPEAFF
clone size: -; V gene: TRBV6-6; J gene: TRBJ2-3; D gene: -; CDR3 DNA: TGTGCCAGCACCCCCAGGGCAGGGGGCACAGATACGCAGTATTTT; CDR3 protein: CASTPRAGGTDTQYF
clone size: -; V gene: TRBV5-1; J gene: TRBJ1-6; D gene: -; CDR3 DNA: TGCGCCAGCACCCCTGGAGGGATGGGTAGTTCACCCCTCCACTTT; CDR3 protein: CASTPGGMGSSPLHF
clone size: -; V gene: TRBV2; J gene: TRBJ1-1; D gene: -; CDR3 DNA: TGTGCCAGCAGGAGAGACACTGAAGCTTTCTTT; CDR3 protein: CASRRDTEAFF
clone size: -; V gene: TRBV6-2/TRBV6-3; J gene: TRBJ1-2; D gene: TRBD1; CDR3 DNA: TGTGCCAGCAGTCCCCCTCCTACAAGGACAGGGGGCCTGAACTATGGCTACACCTTC; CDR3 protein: CASSPPPTRTGGLNYGYTF
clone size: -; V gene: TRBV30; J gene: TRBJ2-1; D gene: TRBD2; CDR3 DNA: TGTGCCTGGAGTGTCGGCGGGAGCTCCTACAATGAGCAGTTCTTC; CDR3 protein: CAWSVGGSSYNEQFF
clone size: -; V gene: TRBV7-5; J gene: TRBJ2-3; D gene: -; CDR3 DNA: TGTGTCAGAAGCAAAATGGGACATCTTAGCACAGATACGCAGTATTTT; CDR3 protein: CVRSKMGHLSTDTQYF
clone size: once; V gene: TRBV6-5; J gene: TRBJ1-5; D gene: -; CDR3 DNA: TGTGCCAGCAGTTTCCAGGGTCCCAATCAGCCCCAGCATTTT; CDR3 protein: CASSFQGPNQPQHF
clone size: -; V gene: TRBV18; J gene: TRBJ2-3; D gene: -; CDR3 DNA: TGTGCCAGCTCACCACGGGCTGTAGATACGCAGTATTTT; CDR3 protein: CASSPRAVDTQYF
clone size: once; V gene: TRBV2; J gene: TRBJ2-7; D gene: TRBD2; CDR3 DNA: TGTGCCAGCAGGGCCGAGTCGGGCGGGAGCGGGTCCTACGAGCAGTACTTC; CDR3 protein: CASRAESGGSGSYEQYF
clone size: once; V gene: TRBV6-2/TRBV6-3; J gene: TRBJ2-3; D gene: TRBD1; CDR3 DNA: TGTGCCAGCGGCCCCCCCCCAGGGGGCGGAGATACGCAGTATTTT; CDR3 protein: CASGPPPGGGDTQYF
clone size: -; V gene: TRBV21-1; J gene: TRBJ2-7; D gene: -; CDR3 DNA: TGTGCCAGCAGCAAAGTGGGGGGACTAGCGGGGTCCTACGAGCAGTACTTC; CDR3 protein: CASSKVGGLAGSYEQYF
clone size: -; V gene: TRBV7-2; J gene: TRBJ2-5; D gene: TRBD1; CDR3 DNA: TGTGCCAGCAGCTTAGTGGACAGGGGAAGACAAGAGACCCAGTACTTC; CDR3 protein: CASSLVDRGRQETQYF
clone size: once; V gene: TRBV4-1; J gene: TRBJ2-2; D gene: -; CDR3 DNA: TGCGCCAGCAGCCGAAGTCAGGGGCCGAACACCGGGGAGCTGTTTTTT; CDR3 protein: CASSRSQGPNTGELFF
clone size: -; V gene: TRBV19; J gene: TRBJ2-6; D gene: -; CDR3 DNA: TGTGCCAGTAGTCCGTTCTCTGGGGCCAACGTCCTGACTTTC; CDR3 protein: CASSPFSGANVLTF
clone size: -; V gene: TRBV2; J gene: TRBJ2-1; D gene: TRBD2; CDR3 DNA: TGTGCCGGGGGGGTGGAGTACAATGAGCAGTTCTTC; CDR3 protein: CAGGVEYNEQFF